The subject of this entry is one TCR beta chain. This sample was included in a study of T-cell reconstitution after alpha-beta-depleted transplantation in children. Unique molecular identifiers were built into the TCRbeta library. TCRdb used MiXCR to reprocess the PCR reads, holding one entry per CDR3 protein. This sample has about a million distinct CDR3 sequences, with less than 30% found just once. The CDR3 covers 16 residues. Trimming stripped 3 bases from V and 1 base from J, with 13 bases between. Germline CDR1 reads SNHLY; CDR2 reads FYNNEI. The sample in question was PBMCs, mostly from graft donor cells, obtained 360 days after TCRalphabeta/CD19-depleted stem cell transplant. The chain is built from TRBV2 and TRBJ1-3, with D perhaps matching TRBD1 (5 bases). The sequence derives from a boy in the first two years of life who had a stem cell transplant for SCID, so the T cells may come from the graft donor. The CDR3 DNA reads as TGTGCCAGCAGTGAGGGGCCGCTTATTTCTGGAAACACCATATATTTT. It yields the protein CASSEGPLISGNTIYF.